One T cell receptor beta chain is described in this entry. Its antigen remains unidentified. Germline CDR1 reads SEHNR; CDR2 reads FQNEAQ (reference sequence). V was shortened by 1 base and J by 0 bases, with 9 bases between the two germline ends. The CDR3 has 15 residues. This entry belongs to a study of cytomegalovirus exposure and HLA in healthy donors. Study findings and constraints: A cluster of highly shared sequence variants was likely a sequencing artifact. Researchers reported that three CMV-associated chains were confirmed in vitro as CMV antigen-specific. A later analysis linked a missense variant in DCLRE1C to the trimming of TCR beta V and J genes.

PCR employed 60 Vbeta and 13 Jbeta primers. The data were produced by immunoSEQ multiplex PCR, yet TCRdb's version contains in-frame clones alone and is incomplete. The sample has about 150,000 clones, 70% seen once. The rearrangement joins TRBV7-9 to TRBJ1-1; no definite D call. Sequencing was performed on PBMCs. The receptor's source is a woman aged 55 to 70 in good health and CMV-seropositive. CDR3 nucleotides: TGTGCCAGCAGCTTAGGCGGCAGCATGAACACTGAAGCTTTCTTT. This codes for CASSLGGSMNTEAFF. The variable domain in full, completed from reference TRBV7-9 and TRBJ1-1, reads DTGVSQNPRHKITKRGQNVTFRCDPISEHNRLYWYRQTLGQGPEFLTYFQNEAQLEKSRLLSDRFSAERPKGSFSTLEIQRTEQGDSAMYLCASSLGGSMNTEAFFGQGTRLTVV.